This TCR beta chain was captured in a study of T cells in Graves' hyperthyroidism and ophthalmopathy. Regarding the study as a whole: Blood also showed most of the thyroid clonotypes that were expanded above 0.001.

Authors of the study amplified TCR beta CDR3 regions from RNA transcripts. The HTBI set primed first-round TCR CDR3 RT-PCR. A single record per CDR3 protein comes from TCRdb applying MiXCR to the multiplex PCR reads. The profile shows over 150,000 distinct CDR3 sequences, around 17% of them singletons. Trimming removed 1 base from V and 3 bases from J, with 19 bases in between. The CDR3 sequence is 17 residues long. CDR1 SGHVS and CDR2 FQNEAQ come from the germline V gene. This clonotype has a count of ten or more. Antigen specificity is unknown. An absence of ophthalmopathy progression within 18 months meant stable Graves' hyperthyroidism.

Sequencing was done on a sample of blood. The sequence derives from a woman in her 50s with Graves' hyperthyroidism. The rearrangement uses TRBV7-8 and TRBJ2-7; D gene uncertain. The CDR3 coding sequence is TGTGCCAGCAGCTTAGTCAGATTCCTCCCCGACCGCTACGAGCAGTACTTC. This codes for CASSLVRFLPDRYEQYF.